In this sample, the clone carrying this T cell receptor (beta chain) turned up many times. The record originates from a study of low-dose radiotherapy and immunotherapy resistance in tumors. Across the study: Members of Cohort 1 were treated with 0.5 Gy per fraction every 2 weeks. The prescribed total PTV dose was 6.5 Gy. Every six weeks patients received intravenous ipilimumab 1 mg/kg, and every two weeks they received intravenous nivolumab 240 mg. At a dose of 200 mg/m2, intravenous cyclophosphamide was given every two weeks, one day before radiation and immunotherapy.

Described time point: before trial treatment. Amplification, which lasted around 21 PCR cycles, used a constant-region primer and V-primer adapter to amplify TCRs. TCRdb reprocessed the reads with MiXCR, giving one entry per CDR3 protein. The table shows about 46,000 distinct CDR3 sequences, with 12% occurring only once. The sequences come from PBMCs, collected before treatment. This TCR derives from a female donor with ovarian cancer.

CDR3 nucleotide sequence: TGTGCCAGCAGTTACAGTGCGAGGAAGGGTGGCTACACCTTC. This translates into CASSYSARKGGYTF. The chain uses TRBV6-2 or TRBV6-3 and TRBJ1-2; no clear D. Germline V gene data show CDR1 as MNHEY and CDR2 as SVGEGT. This CDR3 contains 14 residues. The V end was cut by 2 bases, the J end by 7 bases, with 14 bases between.